Reported below is one TCR beta chain. The method was immunoSEQ multiplex PCR; TCRdb's version includes in-frame clones alone and lacks a portion of them. In the table there are approximately 98,000 clones, about 83% of which are singletons. Germline V CDR1 and CDR2: SGHTS, YDEGEE. The length of the CDR3 is 14 residues. Losses at the gene ends were 2 bases for V and 7 bases for J; bases not matched to a gene: 3. The sample comes from a study of blood T cell repertoires in COVID-19. The chain uses TRBV5-8 and TRBJ1-2, with 12 bases that match TRBD1. The sequencing sample was made of peripheral blood. The TCR sequence derives from a woman aged 70-85 years with acute or convalescent COVID-19. This chain's CDR3 is CASSLGTGGLGYTF. CDR3 nucleotides: TGTGCCAGCAGCTTAGGGACAGGGGGCCTTGGCTACACCTTC. The full variable domain, with the rest looked up from reference TRBV5-8 and TRBJ1-2, is EAGVTQSPTHLIKTRGQQATLRCSPISGHTSVYWYQQALGLGLQFLLWYDEGEERNRGNFPPRFSGRQFPNYSSELNVNALELEDSALYLCASSLGTGGLGYTFGSGTRLTVV.